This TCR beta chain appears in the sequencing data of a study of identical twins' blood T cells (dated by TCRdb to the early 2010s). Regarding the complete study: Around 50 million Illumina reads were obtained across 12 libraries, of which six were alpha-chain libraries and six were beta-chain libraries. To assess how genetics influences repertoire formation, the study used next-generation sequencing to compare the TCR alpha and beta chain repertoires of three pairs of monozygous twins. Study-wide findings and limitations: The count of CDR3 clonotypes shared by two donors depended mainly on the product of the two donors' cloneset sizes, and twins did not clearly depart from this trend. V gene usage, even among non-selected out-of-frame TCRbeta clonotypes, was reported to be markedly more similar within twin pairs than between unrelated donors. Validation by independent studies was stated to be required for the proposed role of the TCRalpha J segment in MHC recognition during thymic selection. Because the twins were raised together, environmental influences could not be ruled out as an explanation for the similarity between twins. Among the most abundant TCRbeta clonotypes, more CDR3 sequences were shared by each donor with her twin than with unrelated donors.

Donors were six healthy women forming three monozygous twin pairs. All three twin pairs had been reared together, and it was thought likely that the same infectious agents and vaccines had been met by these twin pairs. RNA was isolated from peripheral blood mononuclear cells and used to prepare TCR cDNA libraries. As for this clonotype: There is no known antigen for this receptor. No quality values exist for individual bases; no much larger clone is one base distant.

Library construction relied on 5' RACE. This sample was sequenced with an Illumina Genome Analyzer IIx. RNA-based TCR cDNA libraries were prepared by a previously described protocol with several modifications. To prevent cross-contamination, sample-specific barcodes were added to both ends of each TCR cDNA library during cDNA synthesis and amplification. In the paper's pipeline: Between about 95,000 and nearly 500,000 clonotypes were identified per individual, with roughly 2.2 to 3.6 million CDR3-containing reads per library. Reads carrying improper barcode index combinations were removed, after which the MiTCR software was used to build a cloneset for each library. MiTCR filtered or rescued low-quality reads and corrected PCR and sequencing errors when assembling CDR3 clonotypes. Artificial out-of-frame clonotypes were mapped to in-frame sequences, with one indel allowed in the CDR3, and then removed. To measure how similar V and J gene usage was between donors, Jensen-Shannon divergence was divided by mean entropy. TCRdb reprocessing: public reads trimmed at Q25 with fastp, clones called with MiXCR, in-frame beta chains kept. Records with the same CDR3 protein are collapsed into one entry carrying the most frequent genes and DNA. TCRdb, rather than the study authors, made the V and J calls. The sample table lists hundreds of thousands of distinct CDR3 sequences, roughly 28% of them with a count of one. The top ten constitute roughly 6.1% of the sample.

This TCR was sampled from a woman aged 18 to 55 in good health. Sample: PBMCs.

The CDR3 sequence is CASSPPWTASSYEQYF. The DNA reads as follows: TGTGCCAGCAGTCCCCCTTGGACAGCGAGCTCCTACGAGCAGTACTTC. The chain joins TRBV12-3 or TRBV12-4 to TRBJ2-7; TRBD1 is possibly the D segment (6 matching bases). Relative to germline, V is 5 bases shorter and J is 0 bases shorter, with 17 bases between their ends. There are 16 amino acids in the CDR3, from cysteine to phenylalanine inclusive. The CDR3 DNA has 48 bases and is translated from base 1.